Shown below are 8 T cell receptor beta chains from a single sample sequenced in a study of PD-1 blockade in mismatch repair-deficient tumors. Sequencing used immunoSEQ multiplex PCR; TCRdb keeps in-frame clones, though not all of them. The sample lists around 120,000 clones, almost 90% occurring once. Sequencing used peripheral blood, obtained 70 to 72 weeks after starting pembrolizumab. Receptors were obtained from an adult with mismatch repair-deficient cancer.

J is TRBJ2-4 and V is TRBV5-5; 7 bases match TRBD1. The junction had 9 bases not matched to a gene; V was cut back by 0 bases and J by 3 bases. In germline, CDR1 is SGHKS, CDR2 YYEKEE (reference sequence). This CDR3 contains 17 residues. As DNA, the CDR3 is TGTGCCAGCAGCTTGGCCGTGGACAGGAAGGGCAAAAACATTCAGTACTTC. It encodes CASSLAVDRKGKNIQYF.

This sequence joins TRBV5-4 and TRBJ2-7, with TRBD1 matching over 9 bases. CDR1 is SGHNT and CDR2 is YYREEE in the germline V gene (reference sequence). The length of the CDR3 is 15 residues. Germline trimming cut 4 bases from V and 6 bases from J; bases unmatched to any gene: 11. The CDR3, as DNA: TGTGCCAGCAGCAGCCGGACAGGGGAGAGGTTCGAGCAGTACTTC. Translating it yields CASSSRTGERFEQYF.

The J gene is TRBJ2-7, the V gene TRBV28, with TRBD2 matching over 9 bases. V trimming: 3 bases; J trimming: 2 bases; junction bases outside the gene matches: 23. From germline, CDR1 is MDHEN and CDR2 SYDVKM. The CDR3 consists of 21 residues. The CDR3 loop is CASSFWSPTTYVAGVTYEQYF. The CDR3 DNA is TGTGCCAGCAGTTTCTGGTCCCCGACGACTTATGTAGCGGGAGTGACCTACGAGCAGTACTTC.

The chain joins TRBV27 to TRBJ2-7; 10 bases align to TRBD2. V lost 3 bases and J lost 0; bases outside the gene matches: 2. This CDR3 is 15 amino acids long. Germline V gives CDR1 MNHEY, CDR2 SMNVEV (reference sequence). This CDR3 is CASSFSSGGSYEQYF. Written as DNA, the CDR3 is TGTGCCAGCAGTTTTTCTAGCGGGGGCTCCTACGAGCAGTACTTC.

The chain employs TRBV5-4 and TRBJ2-3, with 9 bases that match TRBD2. This CDR3 contains 16 residues. Germline assignment: CDR1 SGHNT and CDR2 YYREEE (reference sequence). Trimming removed 4 bases from V and 0 bases from J; junction bases left unmatched: 6. The chain's CDR3 is CASSDRGLASTDTQYF. The CDR3 nucleotides are TGTGCCAGCAGCGATAGGGGACTAGCCAGCACAGATACGCAGTATTTT.

The chain has TRBV5-1 and TRBJ2-3; tentative D call: TRBD2 (6 bases). This CDR3 is 16 amino acids long. Germline-derived CDR1 and CDR2 are SGHRS and YFSETQ. V was pared by 2 bases and J by 0 bases, with 13 bases between. As DNA, the CDR3 is TGCGCCAGCAGCTTCGTGCGGGACGGTAGCACAGATACGCAGTATTTT. Translating it yields CASSFVRDGSTDTQYF.

The chain carries TRBV11-2 and TRBJ2-1; no firm D call. The CDR3 covers 13 residues. The germline CDR1 and CDR2 sequences are SGHAT and FQNNGV. Deletions cut 4 bases from V and 8 bases from J, with 12 bases between. CDR3 nucleotides: TGTGCCAGCAGCTCCCCTGGGCTATATGAGCAGTTCTTC. It encodes CASSSPGLYEQFF.

This chain uses TRBV6-6 with TRBJ2-7; D assignment may be TRBD1 or TRBD2 (6 bases each). Trimming removed 2 bases at V and 0 bases at J, with 11 bases between. In germline, CDR1 is MNHNY, CDR2 SVGAGI (reference sequence). The CDR3 is 15 residues long. The CDR3 here is CASSYRGTYSYEQYF. CDR3 bases: TGTGCCAGCAGTTACAGGGGGACTTACTCCTACGAGCAGTACTTC.